This TCR beta chain was sequenced in a study of blood T cell repertoires in COVID-19. TCRdb keeps only in-frame clones here, not all; method: immunoSEQ multiplex PCR. In the table there are about 340,000 clones, around nine tenths of which are singletons. This CDR3 spans 15 amino acids. V was shortened by 6 bases and J by 4 bases, with 15 bases between the two germline ends. Germline lookup yields CDR1 SGHAT and CDR2 FQNNGV. The receptor was isolated from a woman in her 70s with COVID-19, enrolled during active disease. Sequences were obtained from peripheral blood. V gene TRBV11-2 combines with J gene TRBJ2-2, with D hard to call. The CDR3 bases are TGTGCCAGCAGGACACGCCCGGATTTCACCGGGGAGCTGTTTTTT. Its translation is CASRTRPDFTGELFF.